This T cell receptor beta chain was captured in a study of blood T cell repertoires in COVID-19. About the study: COVID-19 samples from acute and convalescent phases originated in the United States, Italy and Spain.

This clone was recorded once. V trimming: 2 bases; J trimming: 2 bases; junction bases outside the gene matches: 7. Germline V gene data show CDR1 as MDHEN and CDR2 as SYDVKM. The CDR3 length is 16 residues. The authors' processing: Estimation of nucleated cell counts relied on the amplification of reference gene primers. The repertoire was sequenced with immunoSEQ multiplex PCR; TCRdb's copy has only in-frame clones and lacks some. V and J calls and clone size are those listed in that table; D and trimming were worked out from the DNA. The table lists approximately 170,000 clones, more than 70% of them singletons, with 10% in the top ten.

V and J are TRBV28 and TRBJ1-1, with 8 bases fitting TRBD1. Sequencing input: peripheral blood. This clonotype was obtained from a woman over 75 with active or convalescent COVID-19. The DNA of the CDR3 is TGTGCCAGCAGTTTAGGGTCCAGGGGGCGAAACACTGAAGCTTTCTTT. Encoded protein: CASSLGSRGRNTEAFF. The full variable domain, rest sourced from reference TRBV28 and TRBJ1-1, is DVKVTQSSRYLVKRTGEKVFLECVQDMDHENMFWYRQDPGLGLRLIYFSYDVKMKEKGDIPEGYSVSREKKERFSLILESASTNQTSMYLCASSLGSRGRNTEAFFGQGTRLTVV.